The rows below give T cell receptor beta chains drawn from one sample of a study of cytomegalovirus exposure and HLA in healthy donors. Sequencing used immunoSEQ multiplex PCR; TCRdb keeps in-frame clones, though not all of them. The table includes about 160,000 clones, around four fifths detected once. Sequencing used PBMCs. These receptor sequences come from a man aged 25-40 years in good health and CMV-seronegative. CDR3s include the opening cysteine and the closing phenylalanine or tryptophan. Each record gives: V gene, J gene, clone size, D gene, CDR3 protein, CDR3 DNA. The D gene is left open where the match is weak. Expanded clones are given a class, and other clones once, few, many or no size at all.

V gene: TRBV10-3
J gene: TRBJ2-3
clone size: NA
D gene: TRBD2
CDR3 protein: CAIQSGGYGHGTDTQYF
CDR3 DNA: TGTGCCATCCAATCGGGAGGGTACGGACACGGCACAGATACGCAGTATTTT

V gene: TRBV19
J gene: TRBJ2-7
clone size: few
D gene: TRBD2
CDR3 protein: CASSILAGGYNQYF
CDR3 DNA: TGTGCCAGTAGTATCCTAGCGGGAGGGTATAATCAGTACTTC

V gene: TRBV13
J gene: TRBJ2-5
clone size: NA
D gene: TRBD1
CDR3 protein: CASSLTGALQQETQYF
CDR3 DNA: TGTGCCAGCAGCTTGACAGGGGCTTTACAGCAAGAGACCCAGTACTTC

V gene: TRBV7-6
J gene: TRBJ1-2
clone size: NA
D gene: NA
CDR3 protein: CASSFSTGQEGGYTF
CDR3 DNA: TGTGCCAGCAGCTTTTCAACAGGGCAAGAGGGAGGCTACACCTTC

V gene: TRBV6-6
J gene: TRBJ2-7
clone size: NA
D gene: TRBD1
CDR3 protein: CASSGGGYEQYF
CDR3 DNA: TGTGCCAGCTCAGGGGGCGGATACGAGCAGTACTTC

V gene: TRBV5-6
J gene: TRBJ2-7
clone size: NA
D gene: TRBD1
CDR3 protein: CASSLQGSEQYF
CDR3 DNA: TGTGCCAGCAGTTTACAGGGGTCCGAGCAGTACTTC

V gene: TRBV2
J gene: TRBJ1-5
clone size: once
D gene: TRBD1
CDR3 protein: CASRGTGVVGNQPQHF
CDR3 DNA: TGTGCCAGCAGGGGGACAGGGGTCGTAGGCAATCAGCCCCAGCATTTT

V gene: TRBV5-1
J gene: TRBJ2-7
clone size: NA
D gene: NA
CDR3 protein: CASSERDRPPSYEQYF
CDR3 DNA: TGCGCCAGCAGCGAGCGCGACAGACCGCCCTCCTACGAGCAGTACTTC

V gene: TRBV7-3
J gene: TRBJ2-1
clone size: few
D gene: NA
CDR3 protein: CASSSTPGPYNEQFF
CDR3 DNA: TGTGCCAGCAGCTCCACACCAGGGCCCTACAATGAGCAGTTCTTC

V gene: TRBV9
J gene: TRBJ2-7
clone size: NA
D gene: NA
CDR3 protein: CASSGRGRYEQYF
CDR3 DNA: TGTGCCAGCAGCGGCAGGGGCCGCTACGAGCAGTACTTC

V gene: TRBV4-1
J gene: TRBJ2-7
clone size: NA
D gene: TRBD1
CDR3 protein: CASSQDRRTGVYEQYF
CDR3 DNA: TGCGCCAGCAGCCAAGATCGGAGGACAGGGGTCTACGAGCAGTACTTC

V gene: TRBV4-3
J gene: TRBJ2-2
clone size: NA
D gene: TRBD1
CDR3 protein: CASSRTTGVGRNTGELFF
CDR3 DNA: TGCGCCAGCAGCCGAACTACAGGGGTTGGTAGGAACACCGGGGAGCTGTTTTTT

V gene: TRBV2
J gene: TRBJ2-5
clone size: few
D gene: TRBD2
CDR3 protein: CASSGDNSGRRETQYF
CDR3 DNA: TGTGCCAGCAGCGGAGATAATAGCGGGAGGAGAGAGACCCAGTACTTC

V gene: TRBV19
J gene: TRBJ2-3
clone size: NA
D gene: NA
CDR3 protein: CASSIGTIGQSGTDTQYF
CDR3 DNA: TGTGCCAGTAGTATTGGAACCATTGGTCAAAGCGGCACAGATACGCAGTATTTT

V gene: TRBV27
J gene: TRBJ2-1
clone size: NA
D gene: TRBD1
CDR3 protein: CASSARGLPLDEQFF
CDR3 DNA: TGTGCCAGCAGTGCCAGGGGGCTCCCTCTGGATGAGCAGTTCTTC

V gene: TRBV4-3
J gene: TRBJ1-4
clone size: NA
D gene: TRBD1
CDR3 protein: CASSQDNRGRVSTNEKLFF
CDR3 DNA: TGCGCCAGCAGCCAAGATAACAGGGGTAGGGTTTCAACTAATGAAAAACTGTTTTTT

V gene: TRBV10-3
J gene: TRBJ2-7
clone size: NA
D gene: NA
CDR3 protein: CAISVVGISYEQYF
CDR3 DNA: TGTGCCATCAGTGTGGTCGGGATCTCCTACGAGCAGTACTTC

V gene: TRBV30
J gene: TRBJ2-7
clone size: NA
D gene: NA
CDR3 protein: CAWSRGTGGRNYEQYF
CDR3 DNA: TGTGCCTGGAGTCGGGGGACCGGGGGGCGTAACTACGAGCAGTACTTC

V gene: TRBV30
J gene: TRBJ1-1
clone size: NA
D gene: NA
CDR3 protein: CAWRRLSTEAFF
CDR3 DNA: TGTGCCTGGAGGCGGCTTAGCACTGAAGCTTTCTTT

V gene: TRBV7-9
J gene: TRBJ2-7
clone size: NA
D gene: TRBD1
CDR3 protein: CASRPTGGSLEQYF
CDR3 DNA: TGTGCCAGCAGACCGACAGGGGGCTCGTTGGAGCAGTACTTC

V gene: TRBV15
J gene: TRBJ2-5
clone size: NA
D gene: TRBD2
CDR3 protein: CATSRDSGGQETQYF
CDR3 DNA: TGTGCCACCAGCAGAGATTCGGGGGGACAAGAGACCCAGTACTTC

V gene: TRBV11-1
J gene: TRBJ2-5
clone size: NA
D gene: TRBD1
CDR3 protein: CASSSAWTGEGETQYF
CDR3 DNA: TGTGCCAGCAGCTCAGCCTGGACAGGGGAGGGAGAGACCCAGTACTTC